This note documents a single T cell receptor beta chain sequence. The antigen remains unidentified. The read ends 3 residues shy of where the CDR3 ends; the end is completed using the germline J gene. Germline V gene sequence: CDR1 MNHEY, CDR2 SVGEGT. The trim removed 6 bases at V and 6 bases at J, leaving 2 bases unmatched. The CDR3 sequence is 12 residues long. The repertoire was sequenced with immunoSEQ multiplex PCR; TCRdb's copy has only in-frame clones and lacks some. The data show around 15,000 clones, with none appearing a single time. This record belongs to a study of T cell clonality in common variable immunodeficiency. General study results and limits: Common variable immunodeficiency TCR beta sequences reportedly had fewer deletions and N-nucleotide insertions.

V usage is TRBV6-2 or TRBV6-3 and J usage is TRBJ2-3, with 8 bases fitting TRBD2. Sequencing was performed on peripheral blood mononuclear cells. The receptor comes from a human donor with common variable immunodeficiency. This CDR3 reads CASSGGADTQYF. The sequenced CDR3 bases are TGTGCCAGCAGCGGGGGGGCGGATACG.